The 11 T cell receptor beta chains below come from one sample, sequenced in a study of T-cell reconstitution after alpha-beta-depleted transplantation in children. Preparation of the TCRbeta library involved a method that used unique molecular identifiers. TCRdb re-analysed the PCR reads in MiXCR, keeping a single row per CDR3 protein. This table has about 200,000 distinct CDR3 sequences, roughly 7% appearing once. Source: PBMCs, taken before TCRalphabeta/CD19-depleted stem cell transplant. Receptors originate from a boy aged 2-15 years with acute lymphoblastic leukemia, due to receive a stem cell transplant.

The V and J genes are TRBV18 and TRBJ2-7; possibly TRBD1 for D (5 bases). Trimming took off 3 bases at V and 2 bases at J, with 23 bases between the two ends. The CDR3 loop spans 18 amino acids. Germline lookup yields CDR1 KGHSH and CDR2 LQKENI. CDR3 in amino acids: CASSPFTGPGQATYEQYF. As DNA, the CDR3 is TGTGCCAGCTCACCGTTTACAGGACCAGGCCAGGCCACCTACGAGCAGTACTTC.

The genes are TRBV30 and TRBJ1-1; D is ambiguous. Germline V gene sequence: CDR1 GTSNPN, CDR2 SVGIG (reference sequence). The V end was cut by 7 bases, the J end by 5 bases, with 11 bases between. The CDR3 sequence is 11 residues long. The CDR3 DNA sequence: TGTGCCTCTCAGCCCGGGACTGAAGCTTTCTTT. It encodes CASQPGTEAFF.

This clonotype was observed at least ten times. The chain's CDR3 is CASSDWNTGELFF. The CDR3 nucleotides read TGTGCCAGCAGCGACTGGAACACCGGGGAGCTGTTTTTT. The V call is TRBV6-1, the J call TRBJ2-2, with no clear D. CDR1 is MNHNS and CDR2 is SASEGT in the germline V gene. The CDR3 is made up of 13 amino acids. V lost 6 bases and J lost 1, with 6 bases in between.

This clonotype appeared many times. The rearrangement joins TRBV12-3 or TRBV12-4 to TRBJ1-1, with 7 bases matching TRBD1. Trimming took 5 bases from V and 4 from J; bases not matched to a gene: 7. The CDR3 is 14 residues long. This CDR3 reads CASSPDRAATEAFF. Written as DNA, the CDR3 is TGTGCCAGCAGTCCAGACAGGGCGGCCACTGAAGCTTTCTTT.

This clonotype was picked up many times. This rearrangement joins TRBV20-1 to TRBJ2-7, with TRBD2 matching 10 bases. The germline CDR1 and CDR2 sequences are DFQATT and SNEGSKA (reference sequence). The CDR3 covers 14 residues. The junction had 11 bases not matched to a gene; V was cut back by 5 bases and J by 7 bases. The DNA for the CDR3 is TGCAGTGCTGCGCTCAGCGGGAGGGTTCAGGAGCAGTACTTC. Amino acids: CSAALSGRVQEQYF.

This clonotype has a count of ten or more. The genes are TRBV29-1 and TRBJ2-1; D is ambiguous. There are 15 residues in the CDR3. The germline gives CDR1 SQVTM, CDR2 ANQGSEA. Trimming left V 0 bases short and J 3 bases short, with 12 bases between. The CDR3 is CSVEEVDGNYNEQFF. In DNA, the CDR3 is TGCAGCGTTGAAGAGGTAGACGGAAACTACAATGAGCAGTTCTTC.

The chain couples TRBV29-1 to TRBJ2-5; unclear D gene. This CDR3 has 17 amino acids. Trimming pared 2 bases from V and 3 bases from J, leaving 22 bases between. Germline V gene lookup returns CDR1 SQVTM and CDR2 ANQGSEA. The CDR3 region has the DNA TGCAGCGTTGAAATCACAGATATACTTTCTTTTGAAGAGACCCAGTACTTC. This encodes CSVEITDILSFEETQYF.

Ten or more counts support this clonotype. The CDR3 nucleotides are TGTGCCAGCAGCCCGTCCGGGGATGAGCAGTTCTTC. It codes for CASSPSGDEQFF. The J gene is TRBJ2-1, the V gene TRBV3-1, with D perhaps TRBD2 (5 bases). Germline-derived CDR1 and CDR2 are LGHDT and YNNKEL (reference sequence). The CDR3 has 12 amino acids. V lost 4 bases, J lost 8 bases, and 9 bases lay in between.

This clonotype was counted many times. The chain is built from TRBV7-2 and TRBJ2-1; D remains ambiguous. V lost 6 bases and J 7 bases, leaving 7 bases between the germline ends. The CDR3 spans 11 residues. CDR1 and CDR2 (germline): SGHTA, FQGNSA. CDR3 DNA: TGTGCCAGCAGTATTAGAAATGAGCAGTTCTTC. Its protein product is CASSIRNEQFF.

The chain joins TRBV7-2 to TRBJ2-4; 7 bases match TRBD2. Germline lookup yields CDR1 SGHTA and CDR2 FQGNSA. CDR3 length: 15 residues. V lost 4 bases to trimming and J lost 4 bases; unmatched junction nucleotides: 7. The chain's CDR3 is CASSWGEGRKNIQYF. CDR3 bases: TGTGCCAGCAGCTGGGGGGAGGGAAGGAAAAACATTCAGTACTTC.

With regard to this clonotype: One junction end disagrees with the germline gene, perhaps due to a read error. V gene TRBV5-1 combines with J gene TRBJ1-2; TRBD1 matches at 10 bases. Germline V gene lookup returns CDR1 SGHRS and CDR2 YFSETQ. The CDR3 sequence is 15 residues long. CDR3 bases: TGCGCCAGCAGCCCCCTCCCCGGGACAGGGGATGGCTACACATTC. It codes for CASSPLPGTGDGYTF.